The 21 T cell receptor beta chains reported below all come from one sample, sequenced in a study of shared clonotypes between healthy human individuals. Here immunoSEQ multiplex PCR was the method, and the copy in TCRdb shows in-frame clones only, minus some. The table has fewer than 2.5 million clones, over 85% seen once. The sequencing sample was made of naive CD4+ T cells from PBMCs. The subset denotes: CD45RA+ positively selected. These receptors were collected from a man aged 18-30 years in good health. Some clones in this sample may be carry-over from other donors' samples.

The rearrangement links TRBV11-2 to TRBJ2-5, with TRBD2 matching over 8 bases. J gave up 10 bases and V 4 bases, and 11 bases lay outside the gene matches. There are 14 residues in the CDR3. Germline V gene sequence: CDR1 SGHAT, CDR2 FQNNGV. The CDR3 spells CASSSVAGTTLQYF. In DNA, the CDR3 is TGTGCCAGCAGCTCCGTAGCGGGGACCACCCTCCAGTACTTC.

This clone was recorded only once. The genes are TRBV28 and TRBJ2-5, with D uncertain. The CDR3 sequence is 16 residues long. Germline CDR1 and CDR2: MDHEN and SYDVKM. Trimming left V 4 bases short and J 3 bases short, with 18 bases between. Here the CDR3 DNA reads TGTGCCAGCAGTTGGGGTTACTCAACCCAAGAAGAGACCCAGTACTTC. It translates to CASSWGYSTQEETQYF.

This chain links TRBV6-4 with TRBJ2-1; TRBD2 aligns across 8 bases. V shed 7 bases and J 9 bases; nucleotides not matched to a gene: 5. From germline, CDR1 is MRHNA and CDR2 SNTAGT. The CDR3 totals 12 residues. DNA of the CDR3: TGTGCCAGCAACGGACTAGCCGGTGAGCAGTTCTTC. This gives the protein CASNGLAGEQFF.

In nucleotides, the CDR3 is TGTGCCAGCATAAGACAGGGGCATCAGCCCCAGCATTTT. As protein: CASIRQGHQPQHF. The chain recombines TRBV6-1 with TRBJ1-5, with 8 bases matching TRBD1. The CDR3 contains 13 residues. Per the germline V gene, CDR1 is MNHNS and CDR2 is SASEGT. The V and J ends lost 7 bases and 5 bases, in that order; junction bases with no gene match: 4.

This sequence joins TRBV28 and TRBJ1-1; D call uncertain. The germline V gene encodes CDR1 MDHEN and CDR2 SYDVKM. The CDR3 covers 15 residues. Trimming stripped 3 bases from V and 0 bases from J, with 11 bases between. The CDR3 spells CASSLRADLNTEAFF. The CDR3 coding sequence is TGTGCCAGCAGTTTGCGGGCGGACTTGAACACTGAAGCTTTCTTT.

The rearrangement joins TRBV5-1 to TRBJ2-3; tentative D call: TRBD1 (6 bases). The CDR3 spans 15 residues. The V end lost 4 bases, the J end lost 6 bases, and 18 bases lay between the germline ends. Germline V CDR1 and CDR2: SGHRS, YFSETQ. The CDR3 sequence is CASSRAGQRVDTQYF. CDR3 nucleotides: TGCGCCAGCAGCCGGGCCGGACAGCGTGTGGATACGCAGTATTTT.

The chain recombines TRBV29-1 with TRBJ2-7; 7 bases match TRBD1. With V trimmed by 6 bases and J by 6 bases, 14 bases remained unmatched. The CDR3 extends over 14 amino acids. Germline assignment: CDR1 SQVTM and CDR2 ANQGSEA. The DNA for the CDR3 is TGCAGCGTCGACAGGGACGGACTGTTTGTCGAGCAGTACTTC. This codes for CSVDRDGLFVEQYF.

This chain connects TRBV7-2 to TRBJ2-7, with 8 bases lining up with TRBD2. The CDR3 sequence is 13 residues long. Germline CDR1 SGHTA, CDR2 FQGNSA. V shed 8 bases and J 5 bases; nucleotides not matched to a gene: 8. The CDR3 loop reads CASRGGSVNEQYF. CDR3 DNA: TGTGCCAGCCGGGGGGGGTCTGTCAACGAGCAGTACTTC.

This clone was counted a single time. V usage is TRBV6-6 and J usage is TRBJ2-7; 7 nucleotides agree with TRBD1. The germline V gene encodes CDR1 MNHNY and CDR2 SVGAGI (reference sequence). With V trimmed by 5 bases and J by 5 bases, 12 bases remained unmatched. This CDR3 is built from 15 residues. Here the CDR3 reads CASSPTDRPWNEQYF. CDR3 nucleotides: TGTGCCAGCAGTCCGACGGACAGGCCTTGGAACGAGCAGTACTTC.

This chain links TRBV6-1 with TRBJ1-2; 7 nucleotides line up with TRBD1. Losses at the gene ends were 3 bases for V and 0 bases for J; bases not matched to a gene: 10. The length of the CDR3 is 17 residues. Germline values: CDR1 MNHNS, CDR2 SASEGT. Written as DNA, the CDR3 is TGTGCCAGCAGTGACAAGGGGGCGGGCTTTACTAACTATGGCTACACCTTC. The encoded protein is CASSDKGAGFTNYGYTF.

The chain uses TRBV19 and TRBJ2-5; D gene unclear. The CDR3 spans 15 residues. Germline values: CDR1 LNHDA, CDR2 SQIVND (reference sequence). Trimming pared 5 bases from V and 7 bases from J, leaving 20 bases between. CDR3 residues: CASSVLVGSIGTQYF. The DNA for the CDR3 is TGTGCCAGTAGTGTTCTTGTGGGGTCGATCGGGACCCAGTACTTC.

This chain uses TRBV5-1 with TRBJ1-5; TRBD1 aligns across 8 bases. The V gene end was trimmed by 2 bases and the J gene end by 8 bases; junction bases not matched to a gene: 6. From germline, CDR1 is SGHRS and CDR2 YFSETQ. The CDR3 consists of 14 residues. The DNA for the CDR3 is TGCGCCAGCAGCTTTTCTACAGGGGGAGAGCCCCAGCATTTT. Residues: CASSFSTGGEPQHF.

The chain recombines TRBV29-1 with TRBJ2-6, with D uncertain. V gave up 4 bases and J gave up 1 base, with 14 bases separating them. The CDR3 is 16 amino acids. Germline-derived CDR1 and CDR2 are SQVTM and ANQGSEA. The DNA of the CDR3 is TGCAGCGTTGTGGACCCCGTAACTTCTGGGGCCAACGTCCTGACTTTC. Translating it yields CSVVDPVTSGANVLTF.

This chain connects TRBV6-5 to TRBJ1-1; D gene uncertain. The CDR3 runs 12 residues. CDR1 is MNHEY and CDR2 is SVGAGI in the germline V gene. V dropped 2 bases and J dropped 4 bases, with 5 bases sitting between them. The CDR3 loop is CASSYPSTEAFF. In DNA, the CDR3 is TGTGCCAGCAGTTACCCAAGCACTGAAGCTTTCTTT.

This sequence joins TRBV15 and TRBJ2-5, with 9 nucleotides matching TRBD2. This CDR3 region has 15 residues. Trimming removed 5 bases from V and 4 bases from J; junction bases left unmatched: 8. CDR1 LNHNV and CDR2 YYDKDF come from the germline V gene (reference sequence). The DNA of the CDR3 is TGTGCCACCAGCTCTCGGGCGGGAGGGAGAGAGACCCAGTACTTC. It codes for CATSSRAGGRETQYF.

The chain links TRBV7-9 to TRBJ1-4; TRBD1 matches 8 bases. Germline CDR1 reads SEHNR; CDR2 reads FQNEAQ (reference sequence). Trimming cost V 5 bases and J 0 bases; bases outside gene matches: 5. The CDR3 consists of 16 residues. Written as DNA, the CDR3 is TGTGCCAGCAGCCCAGACAGGGGACCAACTAATGAAAAACTGTTTTTT. It translates to CASSPDRGPTNEKLFF.

This clone appeared a single time. The V and J genes are TRBV15 and TRBJ2-1, with TRBD2 matching 9 bases. There are 15 residues in the CDR3. Germline V gives CDR1 LNHNV, CDR2 YYDKDF (reference sequence). Germline trimming cut 6 bases from V and 7 bases from J; bases unmatched to any gene: 10. The CDR3 DNA sequence: TGTGCCACCAGGAGAATAGCGGGAGCGGGAAATGAGCAGTTCTTC. As protein: CATRRIAGAGNEQFF. The full variable domain, completed using reference TRBV15 and TRBJ2-1, is DAMVIQNPRYQVTQFGKPVTLSCSQTLNHNVMYWYQQKSSQAPKLLFHYYDKDFNNEADTPDNFQSRRPNTSFCFLDIRSPGLGDTAMYLCATRRIAGAGNEQFFGPGTRLTVL.

Worth noting for this clone: Other DNA sequences in the sample encode the same CDR3. The chain is built from TRBV28 and TRBJ1-2; D remains unclear. The germline V gene has CDR1 MDHEN and CDR2 SYDVKM. This CDR3 is 12 amino acids long. Trimming shortened V by 5 bases and J by 1 base, and 5 bases separated the two germline ends. In DNA form, the CDR3 reads TGTGCCAGCAGTACACTTAACTATGGCTACACCTTC. It codes for CASSTLNYGYTF.

V gene TRBV6-6 combines with J gene TRBJ2-7; D unclear. CDR1 and CDR2 (germline): MNHNY, SVGAGI (reference sequence). Trimming pared 6 bases from V and 1 base from J, leaving 7 bases between. The CDR3 extends over 12 amino acids. The CDR3 nucleotides read TGTGCCAGCAGGCGGTCTTCCTACGAGCAGTACTTC. Translating it yields CASRRSSYEQYF.

This clone was recorded only once. This sample includes further DNA sequences coding for the same CDR3. CDR3 nucleotides: TGTGCCAGCAGCTTACCCGGGGGAGAGACCCAGTACTTC. It specifies CASSLPGGETQYF. The chain employs TRBV11-2 and TRBJ2-5; weak D call: TRBD2 (6 bases). Germline values: CDR1 SGHAT, CDR2 FQNNGV. With 2 bases removed from V and 4 bases from J, the gap between germline ends came to 8 bases. The CDR3 runs to 13 residues.

The chain couples TRBV2 to TRBJ1-3; TRBD1 matches 8 bases. The CDR3 spans 16 residues. Per germline, CDR1 SNHLY and CDR2 FYNNEI. After removal of 6 bases from V and 3 bases from J, the junction contained 10 bases not matched to a gene. The CDR3 loop is CASRTRTGKGGNTIYF. The CDR3 DNA reads TGTGCCAGCAGAACCAGGACAGGGAAGGGTGGAAACACCATATATTTT.